A selection of T cell receptor beta chains follows, all from one sample in a study of OX40 agonist ivuxolimab in advanced cancers. Clones were sequenced by immunoSEQ multiplex PCR, and TCRdb holds only the in-frame ones, with some missing. The repertoire holds about 69,000 clones, with over 60% as singletons. The input for sequencing was CD4+ or CD8+ T cells sorted from blood, taken in a trial of the OX40 agonist ivuxolimab. These receptors were taken from an adult with an advanced solid tumor such as melanoma, head and neck, liver or kidney cancer. Both conserved end residues are part of each CDR3. A D gene is named only where the DNA matches it firmly. For some rows the clone size is stated as once, few or many, or as a class when expanded; others skip it.

TRBJ1-2 | . | . | TRBV23-1 | CASSQSGLVSNYTF | TGCGCCAGCAGTCAATCTGGCTTGGTCAGCAACTACACCTTC
TRBJ1-1 | . | few | TRBV30 | CAWSVRMNTEAFF | TGTGCCTGGAGTGTACGGATGAACACTGAAGCTTTCTTT
TRBJ1-5 | . | . | TRBV21-1 | CASSKGEGDNQPQHF | TGTGCCAGCAGCAAGGGAGAGGGAGACAATCAGCCCCAGCATTTT
TRBJ2-5 | . | . | TRBV6-6 | CASNGGGETQYF | TGTGCCAGCAATGGGGGCGGAGAGACCCAGTACTTC
TRBJ2-2 | . | . | TRBV11-1 | CASSLRGTGELFF | TGTGCCAGCAGCTTAAGGGGGACCGGGGAGCTGTTTTTT
TRBJ2-3 | . | . | TRBV30 | CAWSPPEGRQYF | TGTGCCTGGAGTCCCCCAGAGGGCAGGCAGTATTTT
TRBJ1-4 | . | few | TRBV30 | CAWSGGFNEKLFF | TGTGCCTGGAGTGGAGGATTTAATGAAAAACTGTTTTTT
TRBJ1-3 | . | . | TRBV7-9 | CASSLHQGSRNTIYF | TGTGCCAGCAGCTTACACCAGGGAAGTAGGAACACCATATATTTT
TRBJ2-2 | . | few | TRBV19 | CASSIGDGARGTGELFF | TGTGCCAGTAGTATAGGTGATGGGGCTCGTGGCACCGGGGAGCTGTTTTTT
TRBJ2-2 | . | . | TRBV7-3 | CASSLTVAGHGSTGELFF | TGTGCCAGCAGCTTAACCGTGGCCGGCCATGGTAGCACCGGGGAGCTGTTTTTT
TRBJ2-1 | TRBD1 | . | TRBV5-6 | CASSFLGQGSHNEQFF | TGTGCCAGCAGCTTTTTGGGACAGGGGTCCCACAATGAGCAGTTCTTC
TRBJ1-6 | . | . | TRBV5-1 | CASSLASNSPLHF | TGCGCCAGCAGCTTGGCTAGCAATTCACCCCTCCACTTT
TRBJ1-1 | . | few | TRBV5-1 | CASSSQGLNTEAFF | TGCGCCAGCAGCTCCCAGGGTCTGAACACTGAAGCTTTCTTT
TRBJ2-7 | TRBD1 | . | TRBV5-4 | CASSEPDRGRYEQYF | TGTGCCAGCAGCGAACCAGACAGGGGGAGGTACGAGCAGTACTTC
TRBJ1-3 | . | . | TRBV4-2 | CASSQDGAEGNTIYF | TGTGCCAGCAGCCAAGATGGGGCTGAGGGAAACACCATATATTTT
TRBJ2-7 | . | . | TRBV6-5 | CASSYDTQTYEQYF | TGTGCCAGCAGTTACGACACCCAAACCTACGAGCAGTACTTC
TRBJ1-5 | TRBD1 | once | TRBV5-5 | CASSWGQGNQPQHF | TGTGCCAGCAGCTGGGGACAGGGGAATCAGCCCCAGCATTTT
TRBJ1-1 | . | . | TRBV30 | CAWILMNTEAFF | TGTGCCTGGATATTGATGAACACTGAAGCTTTCTTT
TRBJ2-2 | . | . | TRBV19 | CASSTIDTGELFF | TGTGCCAGTAGTACTATTGACACCGGGGAGCTGTTTTTT
TRBJ2-2 | . | . | TRBV5-4 | CASSLLISRNTGELFF | TGTGCCAGCAGCTTGTTAATATCTAGGAACACCGGGGAGCTGTTTTTT
TRBJ2-1 | TRBD2 | . | TRBV5-1 | CASSFDGREGYNEQFF | TGCGCCAGCAGCTTTGACGGGCGGGAGGGATACAATGAGCAGTTCTTC
TRBJ2-1 | TRBD2 | once | TRBV10-1 | CASSVAGGPKEQFF | TGCGCCAGCAGCGTAGCGGGGGGGCCTAAGGAGCAGTTCTTC
TRBJ2-5 | TRBD1 | . | TRBV2 | CASSWTGPRATQYF | TGTGCCAGCAGTTGGACAGGGCCCAGGGCGACCCAGTACTTC
TRBJ1-1 | . | once | TRBV18 | CASSPGMNTEAFF | TGTGCCAGCTCCCCGGGGATGAACACTGAAGCTTTCTTT
TRBJ2-6 | . | . | TRBV28 | CASSARGPNSGANVLTF | TGTGCCAGCAGTGCCCGGGGCCCTAACTCTGGGGCCAACGTCCTGACTTTC
TRBJ2-1 | TRBD2 | . | TRBV11-2 | CASSLSRSGAFRKQFF | TGTGCCAGCAGCTTAAGTAGGAGCGGGGCCTTCCGAAAGCAGTTCTTC
TRBJ1-6 | . | . | TRBV7-9 | CASSLENSPLHF | TGTGCCAGCAGCTTAGAAAATTCACCCCTCCACTTT
TRBJ2-7 | TRBD2 | . | TRBV11-2 | CASRGRGGPSYEQYF | TGTGCCAGCAGAGGGCGGGGGGGGCCTTCCTACGAGCAGTACTTC
TRBJ1-2 | . | . | TRBV5-6 | CASSLAGGQNYGYTF | TGTGCCAGCAGCTTGGCCGGGGGGCAGAACTATGGCTACACCTTC
TRBJ1-1 | . | . | TRBV30 | CAWRVLGLGGNTEAFF | TGTGCCTGGAGGGTTTTGGGTTTGGGGGGCAACACTGAAGCTTTCTTT
TRBJ2-5 | . | . | TRBV7-9 | CASVSEGRQETQYF | TGTGCCAGCGTCTCAGAGGGACGCCAAGAGACCCAGTACTTC
TRBJ1-2 | . | . | TRBV11-2 | CASSHPIQGTANYGYTF | TGTGCCAGCAGCCACCCAATACAAGGAACAGCGAACTATGGCTACACCTTC
TRBJ2-2 | TRBD2 | . | TRBV28 | CASSPGTTGGGELFF | TGTGCCAGCAGCCCCGGGACTACCGGTGGCGGGGAGCTGTTTTTT
TRBJ1-3 | . | . | TRBV10-3 | CAGRGQLSGNTIYF | TGTGCCGGACGAGGACAGCTCTCTGGAAACACCATATATTTT
TRBJ1-2 | TRBD1 | . | TRBV2 | CASSNRQGNNYGYTF | TGTGCCAGCAGTAACCGACAGGGGAATAACTATGGCTACACCTTC
TRBJ1-2 | . | . | TRBV15 | CATSGLRLGSYGYTF | TGTGCCACCAGCGGCCTGAGGTTGGGGTCCTATGGCTACACCTTC
TRBJ2-2 | . | . | TRBV14 | CASSPQITGELFF | TGTGCCAGCAGCCCACAGATCACCGGGGAGCTGTTTTTT
TRBJ1-4 | . | . | TRBV18 | CASSPAGWTNEKLFF | TGTGCCAGCTCACCCGCAGGATGGACTAATGAAAAACTGTTTTTT
TRBJ1-1 | . | . | TRBV30 | CAWSAIISGVWATEAFF | TGTGCCTGGAGCGCGATCATTTCAGGGGTTTGGGCCACTGAAGCTTTCTTT
TRBJ1-1 | . | . | TRBV27 | CASRTNRLRTEAFF | TGTGCCAGCAGAACAAACAGGCTTCGGACTGAAGCTTTCTTT
TRBJ2-3 | . | once | TRBV28 | CASSRTGGTDTQYF | TGTGCCAGCAGTCGGACGGGAGGCACAGATACGCAGTATTTT
TRBJ2-6 | . | . | TRBV30 | CASTGSGANVLTF | TGTGCCTCAACCGGGTCCGGGGCCAACGTCCTGACTTTC
TRBJ1-2 | . | . | TRBV27 | CASSLKPPRGDGYTF | TGTGCCAGCAGTTTAAAACCCCCCAGGGGCGATGGCTACACCTTC